Following are 26 T cell receptor gamma chains from one sample sequenced in a study of gamma delta lymphoproliferative disorders and STAT genes. TCRdb fed the multiplex PCR reads into CATT to redo clone calling. The data show some 740 gamma-chain clones, approximately 24% seen once. PBMCs from patients and controls supplied the genomic DNA for sequencing. The sequencing input was blood. These receptors were obtained from a human donor in good health.

Relative to its sample, this clone is large (0.1 to 1%). The chain has TRGV2 and TRGJ1 or TRGJ2. The J gene, not given by TCRdb, was assigned here from a germline match of the nucleotide sequence. Trimming at V came to 0 bases and at J to 0 bases, leaving 8 bases not matched to a gene. CDR1 and CDR2 (germline): EGSNGY, YDSYNSKV. The CDR3 is 16 residues long. CDR3 sequence (DNA): TGTGCCACCTGGGACGGGCGGCTAGCGAATTATTATAAGAAACTCTTT. Protein product: CATWDGRLANYYKKLF.

This clone is termed large. The chain employs TRGV10 and TRGJP1. TCRdb carries no J gene annotation; the J gene was assigned here by matching the DNA with germline. TRGV10 falls under the ORF class, with uncertain function. The CDR3 runs to 11 residues. V lost 9 bases, J lost 8 bases, and 4 bases stayed unmatched. CDR3 sequence (DNA): TGTGCTGCGTGCGGAGGTTGGTTCAAGATATTT. Protein product: CAACGGWFKIF.

This clone qualifies as large (0.1 to 1%). The DNA of the CDR3 is TGTGCCACCTGGGACGGGCTTGCCGATTATAAGAAACTCTTT. It specifies CATWDGLADYKKLF. The chain joins TRGV2 to TRGJ1 or TRGJ2. No J gene is reported in TCRdb; it was inferred here by comparing the DNA with germline. V dropped 0 bases and J dropped 5; count of bases not matched to a gene: 7. Germline V gene lookup returns CDR1 EGSNGY and CDR2 YDSYNSKV. There are 14 residues in the CDR3.

By share, this clone counts as large (0.1 to 1%). The DNA is omitted, as the CDR3 cannot be located on it reliably, and the CDR3 follows TCRdb's listing. For the V gene the call is TRGV11; the J gene has no call. TRGV11 falls under the ORF class, with uncertain function. The CDR3 region is 21 residues in length, termini included. CDR3 protein: CTTVPAGLGIRMDGRIWIKTF.

By share of the sample, this clone is large (0.1 to 1%). The chain is built from TRGV2 and TRGJP1. Since TCRdb gives no J gene, matching the DNA to germline was used here to assign it. CDR3 length: 16 residues. The V gene's germline CDR1 is EGSNGY and CDR2 YDSYNSKV. After removal of 3 bases from V and 0 bases from J, the junction contained 7 bases not matched to a gene. As DNA, the CDR3 is TGTGCCACCTGGGACAAATCTCATACCACTGGTTGGTTCAAGATATTT. As protein: CATWDKSHTTGWFKIF.

This clone qualifies as large (0.1 to 1%). The rearrangement links TRGV2 to TRGJ1 or TRGJ2. The J gene, left out of TCRdb, was set here by checking the DNA against germline. This CDR3 is built from 14 residues. Germline values: CDR1 EGSNGY, CDR2 YDSYNSKV. The CDR3 sequence: CATSMGVYFYKKLF. DNA of the CDR3: TGTGCGACCAGTATGGGAGTTTATTTTTATAAGAAACTCTTT.

Notes on this clone: A far bigger clonotype differs at one base, so this is likely a read error. The same CDR3 can be traced to other DNA sequences in this sample. This rearrangement joins TRGV2 to TRGJP2. Here the J gene was assigned by germline matching of the DNA, as TCRdb has none. V dropped 4 bases and J dropped 5; count of bases not matched to a gene: 10. This CDR3 has 15 amino acids. Germline V gene data show CDR1 as EGSNGY and CDR2 as YDSYNSKV. In DNA, the CDR3 is TGTGCCACCTGGGATGGGAAGTGGAGTGATTGGATCAAGACGTTT. This codes for CATWDGKWSDWIKTF.

In this sample, this clone is large. This chain joins TRGV8 and TRGJ1 or TRGJ2. TCRdb carries no J gene annotation; the J gene was assigned here by matching the DNA with germline. V shed 3 bases, J shed 8 bases, and the junction held 16 bases outside the gene matches. The CDR3 has 15 residues. Germline V gene lookup returns CDR1 VENAVY and CDR2 YDSYNSRV. The CDR3 region is CATWDREKFRDKKLF. DNA of the CDR3: TGTGCCACCTGGGATCGGGAGAAATTTAGAGATAAGAAACTCTTT.

This clone is hyperexpanded in the sample. Distinct nucleotide sequences in the sample also encode this CDR3. The chain couples TRGV10 to TRGJP1. As TCRdb names no J gene, one was assigned here on the basis of a DNA match to germline. TRGV10 counts as an open reading frame of uncertain function. The CDR3 is 15 residues long. Germline trimming cut 8 bases from V and 2 bases from J; bases unmatched to any gene: 9. DNA of the CDR3: TGTGCTGCGTGGGATCGTTTGACCACTGGTTGGTTCAAGATATTT. This sequence encodes CAAWDRLTTGWFKIF.

In its sample, this clone ranks as large (0.1 to 1%). This chain uses TRGV4 with TRGJ1 or TRGJ2. The J gene, left out of TCRdb, was set here by checking the DNA against germline. V was pared by 1 base and J by 2 bases, with 8 bases of the junction left unmatched. Germline CDR1 EGSTGY, CDR2 YDSYTSSV. This CDR3 comprises 15 residues. The CDR3 sequence is CATWDGRGDYYKKLF. CDR3 DNA sequence: TGTGCCACCTGGGATGGAAGGGGGGATTATTATAAGAAACTCTTT.

This clone is large (0.1 to 1%). CDR3 nucleotide sequence: TGTGCCACCTGGGACGGGCTGGGGTTTTATAAGAAACTCTTT. Protein sequence: CATWDGLGFYKKLF. The genes are TRGV4 and TRGJ1 or TRGJ2. TCRdb leaves out the J gene; it was filled in here by matching the DNA to germline. CDR3 length: 14 amino acids. The ends lost 4 bases at V and 6 bases at J; junction bases unmatched: 12. From germline, CDR1 is EGSTGY and CDR2 YDSYTSSV.

Regarding this clone: The limits of the CDR3 on the DNA are not certain, so only TCRdb's listed CDR3 is given. The V gene is TRGV11; the J gene was not called. TRGV11 is flagged as an ORF with uncertain function. Ends included, the CDR3 has 17 residues. The CDR3 spells CTTVPVRSSQGGFKKLF.

Turning to this clone: Because the CDR3's place on the DNA is in doubt, the DNA is left out and the CDR3 is given as listed by TCRdb. With the J gene uncalled, the V gene is TRGV2. Germline CDR1 is EGSNGY and CDR2 is YDSYNSKV. From its first to its last residue, the CDR3 has 22 amino acids. The CDR3 spells CATWDGRYPVIIRNSLAVEQHF.

This clone ranks as large. V gene TRGV2 combines with J gene TRGJ1 or TRGJ2. TCRdb supplies no J gene; here it was assigned by aligning the nucleotide sequence to germline. CDR1 is EGSNGY and CDR2 is YDSYNSKV in the germline V gene. The trim removed 5 bases at V and 0 bases at J, leaving 7 bases unmatched. The CDR3 is made up of 14 amino acids. The CDR3 DNA follows: TGTGCCACCTGGGGATGTTCGAATTATTATAAGAAACTCTTT. Translated: CATWGCSNYYKKLF.

This clone is judged large. This sequence joins TRGV4 and TRGJ1 or TRGJ2. TCRdb leaves out the J gene; it was filled in here by matching the DNA to germline. Germline V CDR1 and CDR2: EGSTGY, YDSYTSSV. The CDR3 covers 12 residues. V was pared by 5 bases and J by 3 bases, with 4 bases of the junction left unmatched. This CDR3 reads CATWGRYYKKLF. As DNA, the CDR3 is TGTGCCACCTGGGGCCGTTATTATAAGAAACTCTTT.

Note on this clone: The DNA is left out, because the CDR3 cannot be placed on it with certainty; the CDR3 is given as TCRdb lists it. Here the V gene is TRGV11, but the J gene went uncalled. TRGV11 is an open reading frame, and its role is uncertain. With termini counted, the CDR3 has 19 amino acids. This chain's CDR3 is CTTVPAGLAPLATGWFKIF.

Notes on this clone: TCRdb attributes to this sequence the protein of a much larger clone, which differs from the DNA translation at residue 5; a read error is likely, and the protein displayed is translated from the DNA. The chain is built from TRGV8 and TRGJ1 or TRGJ2. Since TCRdb gives no J gene, matching the DNA to germline was used here to assign it. CDR1 is VENAVY and CDR2 is YDSYNSRV in the germline V gene. The V and J ends lost 6 bases and 4 bases, in that order; junction bases with no gene match: 9. This CDR3 spans 13 amino acids. For the CDR3, the DNA is TGTGCCACCTGGAAAAAGGGGTATTATAAGAAACTCTTT. Translating it yields CATWKKGYYKKLF.

Relative to its sample, this clone is large. V usage is TRGV11 and J usage is TRGJP1. The J gene was not available in TCRdb and was assigned here by matching the DNA to germline segments. TRGV11 is known as an ORF, though its function is uncertain. The trim removed 2 bases at V and 0 bases at J, leaving 3 bases unmatched. CDR3 length equals 16 residues. CDR3 sequence (DNA): TGTGCCTGCTGGATTAGGCCCGATACCACTGGTTGGTTCAAGATATTT. Translation: CACWIRPDTTGWFKIF.

By sample fraction, this clone is large. J is TRGJ1 or TRGJ2 and V is TRGV4. TCRdb carries no J gene annotation; the J gene was assigned here by matching the DNA with germline. Looked up from germline, CDR1 is EGSTGY and CDR2 is YDSYTSSV. Germline trimming cut 4 bases from V and 3 bases from J; bases unmatched to any gene: 3. This CDR3 spans 12 amino acids. CDR3 residues: CATWEIYYKKLF. CDR3 in DNA: TGTGCCACCTGGGAGATTTATTATAAGAAACTCTTT.

With respect to this clone: TCRdb's listed protein matches a much larger clone and diverges from this DNA's translation at residue 2, likely through a read error; the protein shown comes from the DNA. The genes are TRGV8 and TRGJ1 or TRGJ2. The J gene, missing from TCRdb, was assigned here through DNA to germline matching. There are 13 residues in the CDR3. CDR1 and CDR2 from the germline V gene are VENAVY and YDSYNSRV. CDR3 protein: CTTWEKGYYKKLF. For the CDR3, the DNA is TGTACCACCTGGGAAAAGGGGTATTATAAGAAACTCTTT.

V and J are TRGV2 and TRGJP1. The J gene, not given by TCRdb, was assigned here from a germline match of the nucleotide sequence. V was clipped by 6 bases and J by 3 bases; unmatched bases: 4. Germline CDR1 is EGSNGY and CDR2 is YDSYNSKV. There are 13 residues in the CDR3. The CDR3 reads CATWKATGWFKIF. The CDR3, as DNA: TGTGCCACCTGGAAGGCCACTGGTTGGTTCAAGATATTT.

The rearrangement joins TRGV3 to TRGJ1 or TRGJ2. TCRdb records no J gene; here it was assigned by comparing the DNA to germline. This CDR3 has 15 amino acids. V trimming: 0 bases; J trimming: 0 bases; junction bases outside the gene matches: 5. The germline V gene encodes CDR1 VTNTFY and CDR2 YDVSTARD (reference sequence). The DNA for the CDR3 is TGTGCCACCTGGGACAGGCCGTTGAATTATTATAAGAAACTCTTT. Protein product: CATWDRPLNYYKKLF.

By sample fraction, this clone is large. CDR3 bases: TGTGCCACCTGGGATAACCGTTATTATAAGAAACTCTTT. It specifies CATWDNRYYKKLF. This chain joins TRGV8 and TRGJ1 or TRGJ2. Here the J gene came from matching the DNA to germline, since TCRdb omits it. Trimming cost V 2 bases and J 3 bases; bases outside gene matches: 4. CDR3 length: 13 amino acids. Germline-derived CDR1 and CDR2 are VENAVY and YDSYNSRV.

This clone was counted a few times. No DNA is shown, since the ends of the CDR3 on it are uncertain; the CDR3 is the one TCRdb lists. The V gene is TRGV10, but the J gene lacks a call. TRGV10 belongs to the ORF category, with a function that is uncertain. The CDR3 adds up to 19 amino acids, both ends counted. CDR3 in amino acids: CAAWDPDIIRNSLAVEQHF.

By share of the sample, this clone is medium-sized. The chain carries TRGV8 and TRGJ1 or TRGJ2. No J gene was available from TCRdb, and it was assigned here by a germline match of the DNA. With V trimmed by 2 bases and J by 2 bases, 0 bases remained unmatched. This CDR3 is built from 12 residues. Per the germline V gene, CDR1 is VENAVY and CDR2 is YDSYNSRV. The CDR3 DNA reads TGTGCCACCTGGGATAATTATTATAAGAAACTCTTT. It translates to CATWDNYYKKLF.

With regard to this clone: No DNA is shown, since the ends of the CDR3 on it are uncertain; the CDR3 is the one TCRdb lists. The V gene corresponds to TRGV2; no J gene was called. The germline V gene has CDR1 EGSNGY and CDR2 YDSYNSKV. The length of the CDR3 is 21 amino acids, counting both ends. The CDR3 loop is CATWDRKRIIIRNSLAVEQHF.